This T cell receptor (beta chain) was obtained from a study of cytomegalovirus exposure and HLA in healthy donors. The study's findings and limits: Trimming of TCR beta V- and J-genes showed a link, identified in a later analysis, to a missense DCLRE1C variant. Highly shared variants forming one cluster were likely a sequencing artifact.

To note about this clone: The antigen is undetermined.

A multiplex PCR was run with 60 Vbeta primers and 13 Jbeta primers. Data came from immunoSEQ multiplex PCR; TCRdb stores just in-frame clones and leaves some out. The sample comprises about 86,000 clones, about 75% of which are singletons, and around 6% rests with the top ten. The CDR3 spans 13 residues. The ends were cut back, 10 bases at V and 0 bases at J, with 12 bases in the middle. Per the germline V gene, CDR1 is MNHEY and CDR2 is SMNVEV (reference sequence). This chain joins TRBV27 and TRBJ1-2; D ambiguous. The source of this sequence is a female donor in good health and CMV-seronegative. Sequencing was done on a sample of PBMCs. The CDR3 region has the DNA TGTGCCACCTCCCCTCAGGCTAACTATGGCTACACCTTC. Its translation: CATSPQANYGYTF.